Only one count was recorded for the clone carrying this TCR beta chain. CDR3 length equals 14 residues. V was pared by 5 bases and J by 0 bases, with 11 bases between. Germline CDR1 reads SGHVS; CDR2 reads FNYEAQ. The protocol was immunoSEQ multiplex PCR, while the TCRdb copy is restricted to in-frame clones and leaves out a portion. This sample has roughly 80,000 clones, with about 91% found just once. This sample is drawn from a study of T cell changes during pregnancy in multiple sclerosis. The V gene is TRBV7-6, the J gene TRBJ2-7, with D uncertain. The origin of this receptor is a female donor with multiple sclerosis, enrolled in a pregnancy study. The specimen comprised peripheral blood, sampled before pregnancy. The CDR3 nucleotides read TGTGCCAGCAGCGCCACTGGTTTCTCCTACGAGCAGTACTTC. Amino acids: CASSATGFSYEQYF.